The present T cell receptor (beta chain) was sequenced within a study of blood T cells in healthy people across ages. In the case of this clonotype: The antigen is unknown.

Per sample, no less than 6 micrograms of total RNA were extracted. Overall study results and limits: In older individuals, TCR beta diversity per million T cells was lower, falling roughly linearly with age. The long-lived group displayed more naive CD4+ cells, plus higher diversity, than the aged donors did.

The second PCR ran about 6 to 11 cycles with a sample-barcoded 5' primer and J-beta primers. Through a template-switch adaptor with 12 random nucleotides, each cDNA molecule received a tag. TCRdb passed the 5' RACE reads through MiXCR, listing each CDR3 protein once. The table includes about 1.5 million distinct CDR3 sequences, about 42% detected once. This clonotype was obtained from a woman younger than 30 in good health. The sequenced material came from blood.

The CDR3 region has the DNA TGTGCCAGCAGCTTAGGAGGACTAGCGGGAGAGTATGTTGAGCAGTTCTTC. It yields the protein CASSLGGLAGEYVEQFF. The chain recombines TRBV11-2 with TRBJ2-1; 13 positions match TRBD2. The J segment lost 9 bases and the V segment lost 1 base, leaving 9 bases of the junction unmatched. CDR3 length equals 17 residues. From germline, CDR1 is SGHAT and CDR2 FQNNGV.